One and the same sample provided the 24 T cell receptor beta chains below, sequenced in a study of somatic mutations in cytotoxic T cells in rheumatoid arthritis. Clones were read by immunoSEQ multiplex PCR, and TCRdb kept only the in-frame ones, dropping some. The sample holds about 7,100 clones, roughly 77% seen once. The sequenced material came from CD8+ T cells sorted from blood. These receptors all come from an adult with rheumatoid arthritis.

J is TRBJ1-1 and V is TRBV6-1; D is uncertain. Trimming removed 2 bases at V and 1 base at J, with 8 bases between. The V gene's germline CDR1 is MNHNS and CDR2 SASEGT. The CDR3 runs to 14 residues. The CDR3 DNA reads as TGTGCCAGCAGTGAATTTGGTGGGAACACTGAAGCTTTCTTT. The encoded protein is CASSEFGGNTEAFF.

The gene calls are TRBV11-2 and TRBJ2-7; 15 bases line up with TRBD2. Germline CDR1 SGHAT, CDR2 FQNNGV. V was pared by 4 bases and J by 5 bases, with 6 bases of the junction left unmatched. The CDR3 sequence is 16 residues long. CDR3 sequence reads: CASSSWTSGGAHEQYF. For the CDR3, the DNA is TGTGCCAGCAGCTCCTGGACTAGCGGGGGGGCCCACGAGCAGTACTTC.

The count of this clone is one. The chain links TRBV5-4 to TRBJ2-3, with D possibly being TRBD1 or TRBD2 (7 bases each). Trimming pared 4 bases from V and 2 bases from J, leaving 20 bases between. The CDR3 covers 17 residues. CDR1 and CDR2 from the germline V gene are SGHNT and YYREEE (reference sequence). The CDR3 loop reads CASSTFRGGSDTDTQYF. The CDR3 DNA reads as TGTGCCAGCAGCACATTCAGGGGGGGGAGTGACACAGATACGCAGTATTTT.

This chain links TRBV6-6 with TRBJ2-4; D gene unclear. Germline loops: CDR1 MNHNY, CDR2 SVGAGI (reference sequence). The ends were cut back, 6 bases at V and 0 bases at J, with 15 bases in the middle. The CDR3 consists of 16 residues. CDR3 sequence: CASSSSSFGAKNIQYF. Here the CDR3 DNA reads TGTGCCAGCAGCTCCTCCTCTTTCGGAGCCAAAAACATTCAGTACTTC.

Turning to this clone: Given the absence of the conserved phenylalanine or tryptophan at the CDR3 end, a read error is likely. No DNA is shown, since the ends of the CDR3 on it are uncertain; the CDR3 is the one TCRdb lists. This sequence joins TRBV28 and TRBJ2-7; TRBD1 reflects the table's D call only, with no check against the DNA. The CDR3 is 12 amino acids in total, end residues counted. The germline V gene has CDR1 MDHEN and CDR2 SYDVKM. This chain's CDR3 is CASNPPGQAIVL.

Worth noting for this clone: Germline and junction disagree at one end, which may indicate a read error. The gene calls are TRBV13 and TRBJ2-3; TRBD2 matches at 7 bases. This CDR3 spans 15 amino acids. The germline V gene encodes CDR1 PRHDT and CDR2 FYEKMQ (reference sequence). The CDR3, as DNA: TGTGCCAGCAGCATAGGGACTACGAAAACAGATACGCAGTATTTT. The encoded protein is CASSIGTTKTDTQYF. Full variable domain (remainder filled in from reference TRBV13 and TRBJ2-3): AAGVIQSPRHLIKEKRETATLKCYPIPRHDTVYWYQQGPGQDPQFLISFYEKMQSDKGSIPDRFSAQQFSDYHSELNMSSLELGDSALYFCASSIGTTKTDTQYFGPGTRLTVL.

The rearrangement uses TRBV7-2 and TRBJ2-7; TRBD2 matches 7 bases. Germline CDR1 SGHTA, CDR2 FQGNSA. Germline trimming cut 5 bases from V and 2 bases from J; bases unmatched to any gene: 6. CDR3 size: 14 residues. CDR3 coding DNA: TGTGCCAGCAGCCCGAGGGAGGGCCCCTACGAGCAGTACGTC. Translated, it gives CASSPREGPYEQYV.

This sequence joins TRBV28 and TRBJ1-1; D not certain. This CDR3 contains 15 residues. The germline CDR1 and CDR2 sequences are MDHEN and SYDVKM. Trimming cost V 6 bases and J 1 base, with 15 bases left between them. This chain's CDR3 is CASSSPRTWNTEAFF. The CDR3 DNA sequence: TGTGCCAGCAGCTCCCCTAGGACTTGGAACACTGAAGCTTTCTTT.

The chain couples TRBV5-1 to TRBJ2-5, with 9 bases lining up with TRBD2. The CDR3 runs 15 residues. From germline, CDR1 is SGHRS and CDR2 YFSETQ. J was trimmed by 2 bases and V by 0 bases; bases with no gene match: 2. CDR3 DNA sequence: TGCGCCAGCAGCTTGGAGCGGGGGGCACAAGAGACCCAGTACTTC. It specifies CASSLERGAQETQYF. The variable domain in full, with the rest retrieved from reference TRBV5-1 and TRBJ2-5, is KAGVTQTPRYLIKTRGQQVTLSCSPISGHRSVSWYQQTPGQGLQFLFEYFSETQRNKGNFPGRFSGRQFSNSRSEMNVSTLELGDSALYLCASSLERGAQETQYFGPGTRLLVL.

CDR3 in amino acids: CASSLGGTGFSEQYV. CDR3 DNA sequence: TGTGCCAGCAGCTTAGGAGGGACAGGGTTCTCGGAGCAGTACGTC. The V gene is TRBV5-4, the J gene TRBJ2-7; 9 bases agree with TRBD1. J was trimmed by 7 bases and V by 2 bases; bases with no gene match: 10. The CDR3 is 15 residues long. Germline CDR1 is SGHNT and CDR2 is YYREEE (reference sequence).

The chain uses TRBV28 and TRBJ1-1; D not certain. The CDR3 consists of 13 residues. V lost 3 bases and J 6 bases, leaving 11 bases between the germline ends. CDR1 MDHEN and CDR2 SYDVKM come from the germline V gene. The CDR3, as DNA: TGTGCCAGCAGTTTCCCCGGCGGTCCTGAAGCTTTCTTT. Translation: CASSFPGGPEAFF.

The chain uses TRBV7-9 and TRBJ1-4, with 7 nucleotides matching TRBD1. Germline assignment: CDR1 SEHNR and CDR2 FQNEAQ (reference sequence). The CDR3 sequence is 14 residues long. V lost 1 base to trimming and J lost 7 bases; unmatched junction nucleotides: 3. The CDR3 spells CASSLGGGPEKLFF. The CDR3 DNA follows: TGTGCCAGCAGCTTAGGAGGGGGCCCTGAAAAACTGTTTTTT.

The J gene is TRBJ2-5, the V gene TRBV5-8, with D perhaps TRBD1 (5 bases). The DNA end is a closer match to TRBJ2-7, so the J assignment may be wrong. Germline lookup yields CDR1 SGHTS and CDR2 YDEGEE. The CDR3 loop spans 15 amino acids. The CDR3, as DNA: TGTGCCAGCAGCTCCCCGCAGGGCCAGCCCTACGAGCAGTACTTC. Translation: CASSSPQGQPYEQYF.

This rearrangement joins TRBV19 to TRBJ2-2; 7 bases agree with TRBD2. The CDR3 is 16 residues long. Germline CDR1 reads LNHDA; CDR2 reads SQIVND (reference sequence). V was clipped by 7 bases and J by 4 bases; unmatched bases: 12. The CDR3 here is CASTLGEGRGTGELFF. The CDR3 bases are TGTGCCAGTACCCTGGGGGAGGGGCGGGGCACCGGGGAGCTGTTTTTT.

The V call is TRBV13, the J call TRBJ1-1, with a possible D match to TRBD1 (6 bases). Germline CDR1 reads PRHDT; CDR2 reads FYEKMQ (reference sequence). This CDR3 has 15 amino acids. Deletions cut 5 bases from V and 3 bases from J, with 16 bases between. The chain's CDR3 is CASSPGTTMDTEAFF. CDR3 in DNA: TGTGCCAGCAGCCCGGGGACAACTATGGACACTGAAGCTTTCTTT. Combining the CDR3 with reference TRBV13 and TRBJ1-1 gives the whole variable domain AAGVIQSPRHLIKEKRETATLKCYPIPRHDTVYWYQQGPGQDPQFLISFYEKMQSDKGSIPDRFSAQQFSDYHSELNMSSLELGDSALYFCASSPGTTMDTEAFFGQGTRLTVV.

This chain uses TRBV2 with TRBJ1-5, with 7 bases lining up with TRBD1. Germline values: CDR1 SNHLY, CDR2 FYNNEI. With 6 bases clipped from V and 5 bases from J, the junction kept 10 bases outside the gene matches. The CDR3 has 15 amino acids. The CDR3 is CASSEWAGGDQPQHF. The CDR3 DNA follows: TGTGCCAGCAGCGAATGGGCAGGGGGGGATCAGCCCCAGCATTTT.

The table lists this clone with a count of one. V usage is TRBV5-4 and J usage is TRBJ2-3, with D hard to call. The germline CDR1 and CDR2 sequences are SGHNT and YYREEE (reference sequence). CDR3 length: 15 residues. Trimming shortened V by 4 bases and J by 1 base, and 13 bases separated the two germline ends. CDR3 nucleotide sequence: TGTGCCAGCAGCCCTACGGTCTCCGGCACAGATACGCAGTATTTT. Amino acids: CASSPTVSGTDTQYF. Full variable domain (missing parts from reference TRBV5-4 and TRBJ2-3): ETGVTQSPTHLIKTRGQQVTLRCSSQSGHNTVSWYQQALGQGPQFIFQYYREEENGRGNFPPRFSGLQFPNYSSELNVNALELDDSALYLCASSPTVSGTDTQYFGPGTRLTVL.

This clone appeared a few times. The genes are TRBV27 and TRBJ2-7, with D possibly being TRBD1 or TRBD2 (6 bases each). CDR1 and CDR2 (germline): MNHEY, SMNVEV (reference sequence). This CDR3 region has 17 residues. V was trimmed by 2 bases and J by 2 bases, leaving 19 bases between them. The CDR3 protein is CASSLLQTGRGTYEQYF. The CDR3 DNA is TGTGCCAGCAGTTTACTCCAAACAGGGCGCGGGACCTACGAGCAGTACTTC.

CDR3: CASSGEGSGMVNTQYF. The CDR3 nucleotides read TGTGCCAGCAGTGGGGAGGGGTCAGGGATGGTAAATACGCAGTATTTT. The V call is TRBV11-2, the J call TRBJ2-3; 7 nucleotides match TRBD2. After removal of 6 bases from V and 7 bases from J, the junction contained 16 bases not matched to a gene. Germline lookup yields CDR1 SGHAT and CDR2 FQNNGV. The length of the CDR3 is 16 residues.

This chain links TRBV7-7 with TRBJ2-3; 12 bases align to TRBD2. V lost 4 bases and J lost 3; bases outside the gene matches: 8. Germline V lookup: CDR1 SSHAT, CDR2 FNYEAQ (reference sequence). CDR3 length equals 17 residues. The CDR3 loop is CASSSARTSGATDTQYF. CDR3 nucleotide sequence: TGTGCCAGCAGCTCAGCACGGACTAGCGGGGCGACAGATACGCAGTATTTT. Full variable domain (remainder filled in from reference TRBV7-7 and TRBJ2-3): GAGVSQSPRYKVTKRGQDVTLRCDPISSHATLYWYQQALGQGPEFLTYFNYEAQPDKSGLPSDRFSAERPEGSISTLTIQRTEQRDSAMYRCASSSARTSGATDTQYFGPGTRLTVL.

In this sample, this clone turned up once. The CDR3 DNA reads as TGTGCCATCAGTGAGTCCGGGACAGGCAATCAGCCCCAGCATTTT. Protein: CAISESGTGNQPQHF. The chain has TRBV10-3 and TRBJ1-5; 7 bases line up with TRBD1. V lost 0 bases, J lost 2 bases, and 1 base stayed unmatched. Germline V gene lookup returns CDR1 ENHRY and CDR2 SYGVKD. CDR3 length equals 15 residues.

This clone was seen a handful of times. The chain is built from TRBV6-5 and TRBJ2-3; the D is unclear. Germline V CDR1 and CDR2: MNHEY, SVGAGI. This CDR3 has 15 amino acids. V gave up 4 bases and J gave up 0 bases, with 11 bases separating them. This CDR3 reads CASSSRSDSTDTQYF. The CDR3 DNA reads as TGTGCCAGCAGTTCTAGGAGTGATAGCACAGATACGCAGTATTTT.

The chain couples TRBV5-1 to TRBJ1-2, with D hard to call. The CDR3 runs to 11 residues. Germline V gene data show CDR1 as SGHRS and CDR2 as YFSETQ. With 5 bases removed from V and 6 bases from J, the gap between germline ends came to 8 bases. The DNA for the CDR3 is TGCGCCAGCAGACTAGATAATGGCTACACCTTC. Translating it yields CASRLDNGYTF. The variable domain in full, with the rest retrieved from reference TRBV5-1 and TRBJ1-2, is KAGVTQTPRYLIKTRGQQVTLSCSPISGHRSVSWYQQTPGQGLQFLFEYFSETQRNKGNFPGRFSGRQFSNSRSEMNVSTLELGDSALYLCASRLDNGYTFGSGTRLTVV.

The rearrangement uses TRBV28 and TRBJ1-2, with D possibly matching TRBD1 (6 bases). CDR3 length equals 13 residues. Germline V CDR1 and CDR2: MDHEN, SYDVKM. The V end was cut by 5 bases, the J end by 8 bases, with 15 bases between. In nucleotides, the CDR3 is TGTGCCAGCAGTCTGGGGGGCAGTGAAGGCTACACCTTC. Translation: CASSLGGSEGYTF.